Presented here are 27 T cell receptor beta chains from one specimen sequenced in a study of blood T cell repertoires in COVID-19. Sequencing was performed with immunoSEQ multiplex PCR; in TCRdb, only in-frame clones are kept and a portion is missing. The table lists hundreds of thousands of clones, around 89% of them singletons. Source material: PBMCs or T cells enriched from blood (not recorded which). These receptor sequences come from a man aged 35 to 55 who had recovered from COVID-19.

This chain connects TRBV9 to TRBJ1-4, with D perhaps matching TRBD1 (6 bases). Germline V gives CDR1 SGDLS, CDR2 YYNGEE. Trimming removed 2 bases at V and 3 bases at J, with 8 bases between. The CDR3 consists of 14 residues. CDR3 in DNA: TGTGCCAGCAGCGTGACAGGAGCTAATGAAAAACTGTTTTTT. This encodes CASSVTGANEKLFF. The full variable domain, in which reference TRBV9 and TRBJ1-4 provide the parts outside the CDR3, is DSGVTQTPKHLITATGQRVTLRCSPRSGDLSVYWYQQSLDQGLQFLIQYYNGEERAKGNILERFSAQQFPDLHSELNLSSLELGDSALYFCASSVTGANEKLFFGSGTQLSVL.

This chain joins TRBV19 and TRBJ2-1, with D tentatively TRBD2 (6 bases). This CDR3 spans 16 amino acids. V lost 3 bases to trimming and J lost 12 bases, with 24 bases between them. Germline-derived CDR1 and CDR2 are LNHDA and SQIVND (reference sequence). The CDR3 region is CASSIGQGGMKVVQFF. CDR3 DNA: TGTGCCAGTAGTATCGGTCAAGGAGGGATGAAGGTAGTGCAGTTCTTC. Variable domain in full (rest from reference TRBV19 and TRBJ2-1): DGGITQSPKYLFRKEGQNVTLSCEQNLNHDAMYWYRQDPGQGLRLIYYSQIVNDFQKGDIAEGYSVSREKKESFPLTVTSAQKNPTAFYLCASSIGQGGMKVVQFFGPGTRLTVL.

The CDR3: CASERGGYGYTF. Written as DNA, the CDR3 is TGTGCCAGTGAGAGGGGGGGATATGGCTACACCTTC. The rearrangement links TRBV19 to TRBJ1-2, with D perhaps matching TRBD1 (6 bases). Trimming stripped 8 bases from V and 5 bases from J, with 12 bases between. The CDR3 has 12 amino acids. The germline gives CDR1 LNHDA, CDR2 SQIVND (reference sequence). Based on the CDR3 plus reference TRBV19 and TRBJ1-2, the full variable domain is DGGITQSPKYLFRKEGQNVTLSCEQNLNHDAMYWYRQDPGQGLRLIYYSQIVNDFQKGDIAEGYSVSREKKESFPLTVTSAQKNPTAFYLCASERGGYGYTFGSGTRLTVV.

The V and J genes are TRBV9 and TRBJ2-1, with D perhaps TRBD2 (6 bases). Germline V lookup: CDR1 SGDLS, CDR2 YYNGEE. This CDR3 is 12 amino acids long. Trimming removed 4 bases from V and 15 bases from J, with 17 bases in between. The CDR3 DNA reads TGTGCCAGCAGCACGGGGACTCTCAGGCTGTTCTTC. This translates into CASSTGTLRLFF.

V is TRBV4-1 and J is TRBJ1-4; D gene unclear. The CDR3 runs to 14 residues. Germline values: CDR1 MGHRA, CDR2 YSYEKL. Trimming removed 0 bases from V and 8 bases from J, with 10 bases in between. The CDR3 loop reads CASSQDASVEKLFF. In DNA form, the CDR3 reads TGCGCCAGCAGCCAAGACGCATCGGTGGAAAAACTGTTTTTT.

The gene calls are TRBV9 and TRBJ2-1, with TRBD2 matching 16 bases. V lost 0 bases to trimming and J lost 4 bases; unmatched junction nucleotides: 7. The germline V gene has CDR1 SGDLS and CDR2 YYNGEE. The CDR3 covers 19 residues. CDR3 amino acids: CASSVGRGLAGGNYNEQFF. Here the CDR3 DNA reads TGTGCCAGCAGCGTAGGGAGGGGACTAGCGGGAGGGAATTACAATGAGCAGTTCTTC.

This rearrangement joins TRBV4-3 to TRBJ1-5; TRBD1 might be the D (6 bases). CDR1 and CDR2 from the germline V gene are LGHNA and YSLEER. Trimming took off 4 bases at V and 4 bases at J, with 8 bases between the two ends. The CDR3 runs to 13 residues. The CDR3: CASSLDRNQPQHF. In DNA, the CDR3 is TGCGCCAGCAGCCTTGACAGGAATCAGCCCCAGCATTTT.

V usage is TRBV29-1 and J usage is TRBJ1-1, with 7 bases that match TRBD1. The CDR3 contains 13 residues. Looked up from germline, CDR1 is SQVTM and CDR2 is ANQGSEA. V lost 8 bases and J lost 4; bases outside the gene matches: 10. The CDR3 loop reads CSLHRGSATEAFF. As DNA, the CDR3 is TGCAGCCTGCACAGGGGCTCGGCCACTGAAGCTTTCTTT.

This sequence joins TRBV11-2 and TRBJ2-7; 8 bases agree with TRBD1. V lost 0 bases, J lost 7 bases, and 8 bases stayed unmatched. The germline CDR1 and CDR2 sequences are SGHAT and FQNNGV. CDR3 length: 15 amino acids. CDR3 DNA sequence: TGTGCCAGCAGCTTAGATCGGACAGGGATGGGAGAGCAGTACTTC. It translates to CASSLDRTGMGEQYF.

V gene TRBV27 combines with J gene TRBJ2-1, with TRBD1 identical over 10 bases. The CDR3 consists of 16 residues. Germline CDR1 reads MNHEY; CDR2 reads SMNVEV (reference sequence). V shed 6 bases, J shed 1 base, and the junction held 6 bases outside the gene matches. The CDR3 bases are TGTGCCAGCAGCCAAGGGACAGGGGTTTCCTACAATGAGCAGTTCTTC. Protein: CASSQGTGVSYNEQFF.

The chain employs TRBV5-5 and TRBJ2-7; 10 positions agree with TRBD2. Germline V CDR1 and CDR2: SGHKS, YYEKEE (reference sequence). The CDR3 is made up of 16 amino acids. V shed 6 bases, J shed 3 bases, and the junction held 12 bases outside the gene matches. CDR3 region: CASKLGFRLAGYEQYF. The CDR3 nucleotides read TGTGCCAGCAAGCTGGGATTTAGACTAGCGGGCTACGAGCAGTACTTC.

The chain employs TRBV10-3 and TRBJ2-4, with 12 bases matching TRBD2. Germline V CDR1 and CDR2: ENHRY, SYGVKD. V lost 3 bases, J lost 10 bases, and 4 bases stayed unmatched. The length of the CDR3 is 14 residues. CDR3 sequence reads: CAISEWTSGEIQYF. In DNA form, the CDR3 reads TGTGCCATCAGTGAATGGACTAGCGGGGAAATTCAGTACTTC.

V gene TRBV4-1 combines with J gene TRBJ1-1; weak D call: TRBD1 (6 bases). This CDR3 spans 11 amino acids. V lost 2 bases to trimming and J lost 8 bases, with 6 bases between them. From germline, CDR1 is MGHRA and CDR2 YSYEKL. DNA of the CDR3: TGCGCCAGCAGCCAACAGGGGGAAGCTTTCTTT. Protein: CASSQQGEAFF.

CDR3 sequence reads: CASSSGTGGRNYGYTF. DNA of the CDR3: TGTGCCAGCTCATCAGGAACAGGGGGTAGGAACTATGGCTACACCTTC. The rearrangement joins TRBV18 to TRBJ1-2; TRBD1 agrees at 8 bases. The CDR3 consists of 16 residues. Per the germline V gene, CDR1 is KGHSH and CDR2 is LQKENI. Unmatched junction bases numbered 10, after V lost 5 bases and J lost 2 bases.

The chain employs TRBV11-3 and TRBJ2-5, with 8 bases lining up with TRBD1. Germline V gives CDR1 SGHNT, CDR2 YENEEA. Trimming took 4 bases from V and 7 from J; bases not matched to a gene: 11. CDR3 length: 15 amino acids. The chain's CDR3 is CASSSATGAFGTQYF. In DNA, the CDR3 is TGTGCCAGCAGCTCCGCGACAGGGGCGTTCGGGACCCAGTACTTC.

The chain joins TRBV21-1 to TRBJ2-1; no check of the table's D call, TRBD1, against the DNA was made. TRBV21-1 is given as a pseudogene. The CDR3 totals 17 residues. The CDR3 DNA reads TGTGCCAGCAGCAAAAGGGAAGGACAGGGGAAGGTTCCTGAGCAGTTCTTC. Amino acids: CASSKREGQGKVPEQFF.

The chain uses TRBV24-1 and TRBJ2-7; TRBD2 agrees at 8 bases. The CDR3 totals 16 residues. Germline V lookup: CDR1 KGHDR, CDR2 SFDVKD. The junction had 3 bases not matched to a gene; V was cut back by 0 bases and J by 0 bases. The CDR3 region has the DNA TGTGCCACCAGTGATTTGGACGGGAGGGGCTCCTACGAGCAGTACTTC. This encodes CATSDLDGRGSYEQYF.

The chain recombines TRBV18 with TRBJ2-7; D not certain. The CDR3 is made up of 15 amino acids. CDR1 is KGHSH, CDR2 LQKENI, per germline. Between the trimmed V and J ends, which lost 2 bases and 6 bases, there was a span of 17 bases. The CDR3 spells CASSPDLAVSGEQYF. In DNA, the CDR3 is TGTGCCAGCTCACCAGACCTGGCGGTTTCGGGCGAGCAGTACTTC.

This chain links TRBV19 with TRBJ2-5, with TRBD1 identical over 9 bases. Trimming took 7 bases from V and 4 from J; bases not matched to a gene: 13. Germline V gene data show CDR1 as LNHDA and CDR2 as SQIVND (reference sequence). This CDR3 is built from 16 residues. The CDR3 DNA is TGTGCCAGTATGAAACAGGGGGCGTTTTCGGGAGAGACCCAGTACTTC. Translating gives CASMKQGAFSGETQYF.

This clone appeared once. CDR3 in amino acids: CASSLGLKETQYF. The CDR3 coding sequence is TGTGCCAGCAGCTTAGGTCTAAAAGAGACCCAGTACTTC. The chain uses TRBV7-7 and TRBJ2-5; no clear D gene. Trimming took off 1 base at V and 3 bases at J, with 6 bases between the two ends. CDR1 is SSHAT, CDR2 FNYEAQ, per germline (reference sequence). The CDR3 contains 13 residues.

J is TRBJ1-1 and V is TRBV10-2; D call uncertain. Germline loops: CDR1 WSHSY, CDR2 SAAADI. The CDR3 covers 13 residues. Trimming shortened V by 3 bases and J by 3 bases, and 8 bases separated the two germline ends. The CDR3 sequence: CASSEIRDTEAFF. Written as DNA, the CDR3 is TGCGCCAGCAGTGAAATCCGGGACACTGAAGCTTTCTTT.

J is TRBJ2-7 and V is TRBV6-5; D unresolved. CDR3 length: 13 amino acids. Trimming pared 5 bases from V and 3 bases from J, leaving 11 bases between. Germline CDR1 reads MNHEY; CDR2 reads SVGAGI. CDR3 DNA: TGTGCCAGCAGTAGAAACTATGTCTACGAGCAGTACTTC. It encodes CASSRNYVYEQYF.

The J gene is TRBJ2-3, the V gene TRBV3-1 (or the pseudogene TRBV3-2); 15 nucleotides align to TRBD2. Losses at the gene ends were 4 bases for V and 7 bases for J; bases not matched to a gene: 15. CDR1 is LGHDT, CDR2 YNNKEL, per germline (reference sequence). CDR3 length: 19 amino acids. Here the CDR3 reads CASSLGRTSGGATGYTQYF. The CDR3 DNA reads TGTGCCAGCAGCCTTGGGCGGACTAGCGGGGGGGCCACCGGATATACGCAGTATTTT.

The chain links TRBV4-3 to TRBJ1-2; 9 positions agree with TRBD1. V gave up 0 bases and J gave up 8 bases; unmatched junction bases: 10. Germline CDR1 LGHNA, CDR2 YSLEER. The CDR3 is 16 amino acids. The CDR3 DNA reads TGCGCCAGCAGCCAAGATCTTGTTGAGACAGGGGGGGGCTACACCTTC. It specifies CASSQDLVETGGGYTF.

The chain is built from TRBV18 and TRBJ1-3; 9 bases fit TRBD1. Germline-derived CDR1 and CDR2 are KGHSH and LQKENI. J lost 8 bases, V lost 2 bases, and 4 bases had no gene match. The CDR3 runs to 14 residues. The CDR3: CASSPGTGQDTIYF. The CDR3 region has the DNA TGTGCCAGCTCACCAGGGACAGGGCAGGACACCATATATTTT. Supplemented by reference TRBV18 and TRBJ1-3, the full variable domain reads NAGVMQNPRHLVRRRGQEARLRCSPMKGHSHVYWYRQLPEEGLKFMVYLQKENIIDESGMPKERFSAEFPKEGPSILRIQQVVRGDSAAYFCASSPGTGQDTIYFGEGSWLTVV.

The chain links TRBV7-9 to TRBJ2-4; D perhaps matches TRBD1 (6 bases). Per germline, CDR1 SEHNR and CDR2 FQNEAQ (reference sequence). The germline V and J ends were trimmed by 7 bases and 9 bases, with 19 bases remaining between them. There are 14 residues in the CDR3. CDR3 protein: CASTPDRFFAIQYF. The CDR3 nucleotides read TGTGCCAGCACCCCGGACAGATTTTTTGCCATTCAGTACTTC.

The CDR3 sequence is CASSLTGALHEQYF. Written as DNA, the CDR3 is TGTGCCAGCAGCTTGACAGGGGCCCTCCACGAGCAGTACTTC. The chain employs TRBV5-6 and TRBJ2-7; 7 bases align to TRBD1. V shed 1 base, J shed 5 bases, and the junction held 6 bases outside the gene matches. Germline values: CDR1 SGHDT, CDR2 YYEEEE. This CDR3 is built from 14 residues.